Detailed here is one TCR beta chain. The table came from immunoSEQ multiplex PCR; TCRdb's copy has only in-frame clones and leaves some out. The sample includes 95,000 to 130,000 clones, about 93% seen only once; the top ten take roughly 2.6%. The data were obtained in a study of control samples from healthy donors and cancer patients. The CDR3 consists of 15 residues. V lost 0 bases and J lost 3, with 11 bases in between. The germline V gene has CDR1 MNHEY and CDR2 SMNVEV (reference sequence). The specimen sequenced was blood. This receptor was identified in a man between 25 and 39 years old in good health. The rearrangement joins TRBV27 to TRBJ2-5; D possibly corresponds to TRBD1 (5 bases). The CDR3 region has the DNA TGTGCCAGCAGTTTATCGGGTCAGGGAAAAGAGACCCAGTACTTC. Translated, it gives CASSLSGQGKETQYF.